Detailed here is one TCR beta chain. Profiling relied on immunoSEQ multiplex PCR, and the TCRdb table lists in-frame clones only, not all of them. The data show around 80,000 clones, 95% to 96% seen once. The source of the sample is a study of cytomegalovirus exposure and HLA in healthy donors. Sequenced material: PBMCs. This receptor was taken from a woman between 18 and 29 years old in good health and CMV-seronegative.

The CDR3 here is CASSMGGSSYEQYF. In DNA form, the CDR3 reads TGTGCCAGTAGTATGGGCGGGAGCTCCTACGAGCAGTACTTC. V usage is TRBV19 and J usage is TRBJ2-7; 7 bases fit TRBD2. Per the germline V gene, CDR1 is LNHDA and CDR2 is SQIVND (reference sequence). The J segment lost 0 bases and the V segment lost 3 bases, leaving 2 bases of the junction unmatched. The CDR3 has 14 residues.